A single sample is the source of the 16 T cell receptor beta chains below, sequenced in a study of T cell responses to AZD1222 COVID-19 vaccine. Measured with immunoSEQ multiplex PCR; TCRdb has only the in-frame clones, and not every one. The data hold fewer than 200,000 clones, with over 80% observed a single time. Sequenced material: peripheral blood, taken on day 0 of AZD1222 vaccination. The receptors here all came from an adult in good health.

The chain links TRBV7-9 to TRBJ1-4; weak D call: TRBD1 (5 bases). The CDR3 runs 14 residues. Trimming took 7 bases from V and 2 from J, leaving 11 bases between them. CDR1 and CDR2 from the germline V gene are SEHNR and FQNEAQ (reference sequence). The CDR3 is CASTSGGTNEKLFF. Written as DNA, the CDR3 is TGTGCCAGCACTTCGGGGGGTACTAATGAAAAACTGTTTTTT.

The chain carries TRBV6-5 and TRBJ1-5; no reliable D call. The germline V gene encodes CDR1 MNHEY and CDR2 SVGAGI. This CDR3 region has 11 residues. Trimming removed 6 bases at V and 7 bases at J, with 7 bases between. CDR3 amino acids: CASRGRQPQHF. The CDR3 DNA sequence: TGTGCCAGCAGAGGGAGACAGCCCCAGCATTTT.

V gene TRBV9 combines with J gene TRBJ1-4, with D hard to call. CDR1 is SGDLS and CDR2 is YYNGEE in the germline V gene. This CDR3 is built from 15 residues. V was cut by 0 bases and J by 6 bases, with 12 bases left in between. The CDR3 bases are TGTGCCAGCAGCGTAGACGGACGGGGATATGAAAAACTGTTTTTT. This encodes CASSVDGRGYEKLFF.

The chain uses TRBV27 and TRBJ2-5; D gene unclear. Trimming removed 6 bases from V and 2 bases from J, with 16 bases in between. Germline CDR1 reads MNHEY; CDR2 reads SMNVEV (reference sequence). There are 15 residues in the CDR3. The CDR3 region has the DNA TGTGCCAGCAGGCTAACTGGCAGAAAACAAGAGACCCAGTACTTC. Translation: CASRLTGRKQETQYF.

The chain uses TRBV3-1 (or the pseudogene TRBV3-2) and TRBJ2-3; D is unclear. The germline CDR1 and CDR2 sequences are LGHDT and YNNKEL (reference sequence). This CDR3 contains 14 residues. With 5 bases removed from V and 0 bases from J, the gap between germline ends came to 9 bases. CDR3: CASSKTSSTDTQYF. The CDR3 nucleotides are TGTGCCAGCAGCAAGACATCTAGCACAGATACGCAGTATTTT.

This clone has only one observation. The CDR3 DNA follows: TGCAGCGTTGACTCGGGGGCGCGGAACGGGGAGCTGTTTTTT. It specifies CSVDSGARNGELFF. The chain joins TRBV29-1 to TRBJ2-2; tentatively, D is TRBD1 or TRBD2 (6 bases each). The germline CDR1 and CDR2 sequences are SQVTM and ANQGSEA. Deletions cut 3 bases from V and 7 bases from J, with 15 bases between. The CDR3 loop spans 14 amino acids.

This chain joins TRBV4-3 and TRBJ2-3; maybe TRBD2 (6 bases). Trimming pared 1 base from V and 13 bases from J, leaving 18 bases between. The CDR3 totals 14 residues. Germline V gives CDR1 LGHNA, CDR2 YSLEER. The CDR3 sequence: CASSQVSRETGEYF. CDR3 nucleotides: TGCGCCAGCAGCCAAGTATCCCGGGAGACTGGGGAGTATTTT.

Here the CDR3 reads CASSFRGIESGSYSYEQYF. CDR3 coding DNA: TGTGCCAGCAGCTTTAGAGGGATTGAAAGCGGGAGCTACTCCTACGAGCAGTACTTC. The rearrangement uses TRBV5-6 and TRBJ2-7; 8 nucleotides agree with TRBD2. CDR3 size: 19 residues. V trimming: 2 bases; J trimming: 0 bases; junction bases outside the gene matches: 16. Germline assignment: CDR1 SGHDT and CDR2 YYEEEE.

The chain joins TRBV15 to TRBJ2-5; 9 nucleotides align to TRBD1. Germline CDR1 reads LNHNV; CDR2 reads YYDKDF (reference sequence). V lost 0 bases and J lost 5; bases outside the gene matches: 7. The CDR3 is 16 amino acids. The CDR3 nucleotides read TGTGCCACCAGCAGAGATCGGACAGGGGTGTATGAGACCCAGTACTTC. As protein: CATSRDRTGVYETQYF.

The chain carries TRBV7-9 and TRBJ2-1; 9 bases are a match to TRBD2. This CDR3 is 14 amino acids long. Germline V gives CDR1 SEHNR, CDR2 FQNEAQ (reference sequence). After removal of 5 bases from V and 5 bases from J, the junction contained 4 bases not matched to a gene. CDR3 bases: TGTGCCAGCAGCCCGACTAGCGGAAACAATGAGCAGTTCTTC. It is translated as CASSPTSGNNEQFF.

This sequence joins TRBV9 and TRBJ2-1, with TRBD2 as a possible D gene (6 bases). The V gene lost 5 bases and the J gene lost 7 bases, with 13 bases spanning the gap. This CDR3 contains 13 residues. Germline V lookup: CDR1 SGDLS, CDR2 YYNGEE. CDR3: CASSSGVTNEQFF. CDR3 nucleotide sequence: TGTGCCAGCAGTAGCGGAGTAACAAATGAGCAGTTCTTC.

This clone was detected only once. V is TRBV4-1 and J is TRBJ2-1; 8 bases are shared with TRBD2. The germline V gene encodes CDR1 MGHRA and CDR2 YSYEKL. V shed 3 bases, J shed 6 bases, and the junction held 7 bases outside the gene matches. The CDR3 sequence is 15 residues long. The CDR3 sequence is CASSHPGLASNEQFF. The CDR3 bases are TGCGCCAGCAGCCATCCCGGACTAGCATCCAATGAGCAGTTCTTC.

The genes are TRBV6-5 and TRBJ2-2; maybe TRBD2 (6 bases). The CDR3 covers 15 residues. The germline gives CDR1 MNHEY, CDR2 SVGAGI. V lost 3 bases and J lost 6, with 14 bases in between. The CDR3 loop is CASSYLVGGPGELFF. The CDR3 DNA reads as TGTGCCAGCAGTTATTTAGTGGGGGGTCCCGGGGAGCTGTTTTTT.

DNA for the CDR3: TGTGCCAGCAGTCCAACCGGGCCCCACCCCTACGAGCAGTACTTC. It is translated as CASSPTGPHPYEQYF. V and J are TRBV27 and TRBJ2-7; the D is unclear. Germline values: CDR1 MNHEY, CDR2 SMNVEV (reference sequence). V was pared by 5 bases and J by 2 bases, with 16 bases between. This CDR3 is built from 15 residues.

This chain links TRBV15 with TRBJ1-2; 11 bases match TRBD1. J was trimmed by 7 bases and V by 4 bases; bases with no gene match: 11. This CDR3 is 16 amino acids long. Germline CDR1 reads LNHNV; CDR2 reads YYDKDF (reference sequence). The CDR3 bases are TGTGCCACCAGCAATGGGATTCTGGGACAGGGGGGTGGCTACACCTTC. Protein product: CATSNGILGQGGGYTF.

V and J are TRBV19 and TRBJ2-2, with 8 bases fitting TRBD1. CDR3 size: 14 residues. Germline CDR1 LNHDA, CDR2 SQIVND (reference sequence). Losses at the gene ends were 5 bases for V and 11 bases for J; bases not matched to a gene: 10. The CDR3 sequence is CASSSSRDRFELFF. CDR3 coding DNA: TGTGCCAGTAGTTCGTCCCGGGACAGGTTCGAGCTGTTTTTT. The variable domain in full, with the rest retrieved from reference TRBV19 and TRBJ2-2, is DGGITQSPKYLFRKEGQNVTLSCEQNLNHDAMYWYRQDPGQGLRLIYYSQIVNDFQKGDIAEGYSVSREKKESFPLTVTSAQKNPTAFYLCASSSSRDRFELFFGEGSRLTVL.